This note documents a single T cell receptor (beta chain) sequence. Produced via immunoSEQ multiplex PCR; TCRdb's table is partial and in-frame only. The sample lists fewer than 30,000 clones, 90% occurring once. The sample comes from a study of monozygotic twins with cystic fibrosis. Material for sequencing was blood. This clonotype originated in a girl between 2 and 10 years old with cystic fibrosis.

The CDR3 is CASSQLTGTSLFF. The CDR3 DNA reads TGTGCCAGCAGCCAACTTACAGGAACGTCGCTGTTTTTT. V gene TRBV14 combines with J gene TRBJ1-4, with D tentatively TRBD1 (5 bases). Deletions cut 2 bases from V and 14 bases from J, with 15 bases between. Germline lookup yields CDR1 SGHDN and CDR2 FVKESK. The CDR3 has 13 amino acids.